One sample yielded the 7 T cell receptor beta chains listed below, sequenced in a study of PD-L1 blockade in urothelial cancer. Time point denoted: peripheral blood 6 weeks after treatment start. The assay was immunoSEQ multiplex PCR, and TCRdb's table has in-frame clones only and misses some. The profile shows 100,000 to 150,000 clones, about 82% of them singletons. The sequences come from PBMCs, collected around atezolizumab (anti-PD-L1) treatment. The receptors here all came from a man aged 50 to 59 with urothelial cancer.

The CDR3 DNA reads TGCGCCAGCAGCCAAGCGTCGGGACAGGGCGCAGATACGCAGTATTTT. Its protein is CASSQASGQGADTQYF. The chain uses TRBV4-1 and TRBJ2-3; 9 nucleotides agree with TRBD1. The germline V gene has CDR1 MGHRA and CDR2 YSYEKL. V lost 1 base and J lost 4; bases outside the gene matches: 6. The length of the CDR3 is 16 residues.

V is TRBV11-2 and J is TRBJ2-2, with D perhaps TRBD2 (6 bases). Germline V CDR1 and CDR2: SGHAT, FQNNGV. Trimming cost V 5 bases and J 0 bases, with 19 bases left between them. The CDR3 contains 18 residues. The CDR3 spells CASSVARGSGSNTGELFF. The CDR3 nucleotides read TGTGCCAGCAGCGTCGCTAGGGGTAGCGGCTCGAACACCGGGGAGCTGTTTTTT.

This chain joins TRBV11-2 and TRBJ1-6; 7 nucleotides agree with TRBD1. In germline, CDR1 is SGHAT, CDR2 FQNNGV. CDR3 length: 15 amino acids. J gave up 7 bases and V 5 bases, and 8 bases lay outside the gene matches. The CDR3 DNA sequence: TGTGCCAGCAGCGCTAGACAGGGAGGAAATTCACCCCTCCACTTT. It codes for CASSARQGGNSPLHF.

The CDR3, as DNA: TGTGCCAGCAGTGGGAGCACGGAGACCCAGTACTTC. Protein product: CASSGSTETQYF. The chain has TRBV6-5 and TRBJ2-5, with D maybe TRBD2 (5 bases). CDR1 is MNHEY and CDR2 is SVGAGI in the germline V gene. The CDR3 length is 12 residues. Trimming removed 5 bases from V and 5 bases from J, with 9 bases in between.

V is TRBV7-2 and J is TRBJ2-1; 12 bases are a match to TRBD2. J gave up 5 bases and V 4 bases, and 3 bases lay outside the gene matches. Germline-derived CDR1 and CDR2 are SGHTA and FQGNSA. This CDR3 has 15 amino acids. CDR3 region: CASSSTSGSNNEQFF. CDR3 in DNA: TGTGCCAGCAGCTCGACTAGCGGGAGCAACAATGAGCAGTTCTTC.

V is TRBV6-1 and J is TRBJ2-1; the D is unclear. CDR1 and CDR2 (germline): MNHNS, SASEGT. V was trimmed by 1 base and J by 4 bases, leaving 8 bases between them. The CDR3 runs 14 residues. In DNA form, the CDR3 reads TGTGCCAGCAGTGAAGGATGGGCGTACAATGAGCAGTTCTTC. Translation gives CASSEGWAYNEQFF.

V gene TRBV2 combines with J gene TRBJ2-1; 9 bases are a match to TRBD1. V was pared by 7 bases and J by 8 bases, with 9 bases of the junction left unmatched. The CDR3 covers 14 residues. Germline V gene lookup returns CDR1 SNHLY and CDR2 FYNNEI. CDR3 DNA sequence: TGTGCCAGCACGCAGGACAGGGGATGGGATGAGCAGTTCTTC. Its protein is CASTQDRGWDEQFF.